Listed below are T cell receptor beta chains from one sample, sequenced in a study of blood T cell repertoires in COVID-19. Method: immunoSEQ multiplex PCR; TCRdb's copy keeps in-frame clones and lacks some. The sample carries approximately 97,000 clones, around 90% recorded once. Sequenced input: peripheral blood. These receptors were collected from a man aged 50-59 years with active or convalescent COVID-19. CDR3s include the opening cysteine and the closing phenylalanine or tryptophan. Each record gives: V gene, CDR3 protein.

v_call: TRBV6-2/TRBV6-3
cdr3_aa: CASSPNPGTGDYEQYF

v_call: TRBV24-1
cdr3_aa: CATSDLRGYTF

v_call: TRBV4-2
cdr3_aa: CASSQEASGANVLTF

v_call: TRBV7-9
cdr3_aa: CASSARDNNTEAFF

v_call: TRBV6-5
cdr3_aa: CASSYSLDRDTEAFF

v_call: TRBV3-1/TRBV3-2
cdr3_aa: CASSQVRTGPYEQYF

v_call: TRBV15
cdr3_aa: CATSPQGNQPQHF

v_call: TRBV2
cdr3_aa: CASSARERDSPLHF

v_call: TRBV19
cdr3_aa: CASSRGTGNTGELFF

v_call: TRBV28
cdr3_aa: CASSPRWRVVGNQPQHF

v_call: TRBV28
cdr3_aa: CASSSRTGPNYGYTF

v_call: TRBV7-2
cdr3_aa: CASSLGGGPETQYF

v_call: TRBV11-3
cdr3_aa: CASSLGQGDEQFF

v_call: TRBV4-1
cdr3_aa: CASSQVGDRERSNEKLFF

v_call: TRBV7-8
cdr3_aa: CASSLALAGAYYNEQFF

v_call: TRBV12-3/TRBV12-4
cdr3_aa: CASSSTSVNEQFF

v_call: TRBV5-1
cdr3_aa: CASSLDGGTHNEQFF

v_call: TRBV24-1
cdr3_aa: CATSPYRRVSSYEQYF

v_call: TRBV5-1
cdr3_aa: CASSLSLAGYEQFF

v_call: TRBV3-1/TRBV3-2
cdr3_aa: CASRGLAGPNTGELFF

v_call: TRBV19
cdr3_aa: CAATGGGNQPQHF

v_call: TRBV10-3
cdr3_aa: CAALRGSDTEAFF

v_call: TRBV20-1
cdr3_aa: CSSRRGYGYTF

v_call: TRBV7-2
cdr3_aa: CASSRTSGVAYEQYF

v_call: TRBV27
cdr3_aa: CASSLSKGVEVSSPLHF

v_call: TRBV3-1/TRBV3-2
cdr3_aa: CASSQQGVADTEAFF

v_call: TRBV4-1
cdr3_aa: CASSQGAGQGVWDIQYF

v_call: TRBV14
cdr3_aa: CASSLRTGEYGNNEQFF

v_call: TRBV5-6
cdr3_aa: CASSLGSINQPQHF

v_call: TRBV5-1
cdr3_aa: CASSLPSNSADTQYF

v_call: TRBV5-1
cdr3_aa: CASSRGRIASDTQYF

v_call: TRBV5-1
cdr3_aa: CASTTGTGGLEQYF

v_call: TRBV28
cdr3_aa: CASKAQAGELFF

v_call: TRBV18
cdr3_aa: CASSPPGLNYEQYF

v_call: TRBV24-1
cdr3_aa: CATSDLVEGASTGELFF

v_call: TRBV7-9
cdr3_aa: CASSAQGAPNNSPLHF

v_call: TRBV3-1/TRBV3-2
cdr3_aa: CASSQDIRREETQYF

v_call: TRBV7-2
cdr3_aa: CASSLDQGLNTEAFF

v_call: TRBV18
cdr3_aa: CASSPPQGHSYEQYF

v_call: TRBV6-6
cdr3_aa: CASRRQGIQPQHF

v_call: TRBV21-1
cdr3_aa: CASSNMSPLHF

v_call: TRBV4-1
cdr3_aa: CASSQTGLGDTIYF